The 22 T cell receptor beta chains below all came from one sample that was sequenced in a study of blood T cell repertoires in COVID-19. Sequenced by immunoSEQ multiplex PCR; TCRdb stores in-frame clones only, minus some. Of 20,000 to 25,000 clones listed, 80% to 85% were seen once; the top ten hold roughly 2.9%. Sequenced material: peripheral blood. The source is a man aged 40-49 years with acute or convalescent COVID-19.

This clone was counted a single time. The chain uses TRBV3-1 (or the pseudogene TRBV3-2) and TRBJ2-2; 10 bases are a match to TRBD2. Trimming at V came to 1 base and at J to 4 bases, leaving 6 bases not matched to a gene. In germline, CDR1 is LGHDT, CDR2 YNNKEL (reference sequence). The CDR3 covers 17 residues. CDR3 residues: CASSQAGVAGGTGELFF. In DNA, the CDR3 is TGTGCCAGCAGCCAAGCCGGAGTAGCGGGGGGCACCGGGGAGCTGTTTTTT.

The CDR3 bases are TGCAGTGCTAGTTATAACAAGAACACCGGGGAGCTGTTTTTT. It yields the protein CSASYNKNTGELFF. V usage is TRBV20-1 and J usage is TRBJ2-2; D gene uncertain. CDR3 length equals 14 residues. V lost 3 bases and J 1 base, leaving 9 bases between the germline ends. Germline CDR1 and CDR2: DFQATT and SNEGSKA (reference sequence).

The V call is TRBV3-1 (or the pseudogene TRBV3-2), the J call TRBJ1-5; D uncertain. The CDR3 totals 14 residues. V was clipped by 1 base and J by 7 bases, with 11 bases between them. Germline V gene lookup returns CDR1 LGHDT and CDR2 YNNKEL (reference sequence). The CDR3 DNA sequence: TGTGCCAGCAGCCAAGCCATGGGCCGCCAGCCCCAGCATTTT. Protein sequence: CASSQAMGRQPQHF.

In nucleotides, the CDR3 is TGCAGTGCCCGAGGGAACACTGAAGCTTTCTTT. Encoded protein: CSARGNTEAFF. This chain uses TRBV20-1 with TRBJ1-1; D uncertain. Germline assignment: CDR1 DFQATT and CDR2 SNEGSKA (reference sequence). V gave up 6 bases and J gave up 1 base, with 6 bases separating them. The CDR3 has 11 residues.

The chain links TRBV6-1 to TRBJ2-1; 13 positions match TRBD2. V was pared by 1 base and J by 3 bases, with 9 bases of the junction left unmatched. CDR3 length: 19 amino acids. Germline V lookup: CDR1 MNHNS, CDR2 SASEGT. This chain's CDR3 is CASSEGATSGRQNYNEQFF. In nucleotides, the CDR3 is TGTGCCAGCAGTGAAGGGGCGACTAGCGGGAGGCAAAACTACAATGAGCAGTTCTTC.

V is TRBV11-1 and J is TRBJ2-7; D is undetermined. The CDR3 is 13 residues long. The germline gives CDR1 SGHAT, CDR2 FQDESV (reference sequence). V was shortened by 2 bases and J by 3 bases, with 8 bases between the two germline ends. CDR3 region: CASSLSVDYEQYF. The DNA for the CDR3 is TGTGCCAGCAGCTTATCCGTAGACTACGAGCAGTACTTC. The full variable domain, rest sourced from reference TRBV11-1 and TRBJ2-7, is EAEVAQSPRYKITEKSQAVAFWCDPISGHATLYWYRQILGQGPELLVQFQDESVVDDSQLPKDRFSAERLKGVDSTLKIQPAELGDSAMYLCASSLSVDYEQYFGPGTRLTVT.

The chain couples TRBV7-9 to TRBJ1-1, with D maybe TRBD1 (5 bases). The V end lost 5 bases, the J end lost 6 bases, and 13 bases lay between the germline ends. Germline V CDR1 and CDR2: SEHNR, FQNEAQ (reference sequence). CDR3 length: 13 residues. The CDR3 bases are TGTGCCAGCAGCCACCAACAGGTCCCTGAAGCTTTCTTT. As protein: CASSHQQVPEAFF.

This chain links TRBV14 with TRBJ1-5; a possible D gene is TRBD1 (5 bases). The CDR3 is made up of 13 amino acids. Germline lookup yields CDR1 SGHDN and CDR2 FVKESK. The V and J ends lost 0 bases and 8 bases respectively, with 8 bases between them. The CDR3 spells CASSQDGGEPQHF. CDR3 nucleotides: TGTGCCAGCAGCCAAGATGGGGGGGAGCCCCAGCATTTT.

This sequence joins TRBV5-1 and TRBJ1-6; no firm D call. Germline-derived CDR1 and CDR2 are SGHRS and YFSETQ. The CDR3 runs 14 residues. Trimming removed 7 bases at V and 6 bases at J, with 14 bases between. CDR3 coding DNA: TGCGCCAGCCGGGGTATGGCAGCTAATTCACCCCTCCACTTT. It codes for CASRGMAANSPLHF.

V and J are TRBV5-5 and TRBJ2-5; the D gene is possibly TRBD1 (5 bases). The germline V gene encodes CDR1 SGHKS and CDR2 YYEKEE (reference sequence). The germline V and J ends were trimmed by 1 base and 5 bases, with 18 bases remaining between them. The CDR3 covers 16 residues. This chain's CDR3 is CASSLSPGWPQETQYF. CDR3 DNA: TGTGCCAGCAGCTTGAGCCCAGGGTGGCCCCAGGAGACCCAGTACTTC.

This chain joins TRBV2 and TRBJ2-7, with 10 bases matching TRBD1. Germline V gene sequence: CDR1 SNHLY, CDR2 FYNNEI. CDR3 length: 14 amino acids. V lost 7 bases, J lost 5 bases, and 8 bases stayed unmatched. DNA for the CDR3: TGTGCCAGCACCCGGGACAGGGGTGTCGACGAGCAGTACTTC. The encoded protein is CASTRDRGVDEQYF.

In this sample, this clone turned up once. This chain joins TRBV25-1 and TRBJ2-2; 10 nucleotides match TRBD1. V shed 7 bases, J shed 5 bases, and the junction held 7 bases outside the gene matches. The CDR3 extends over 15 amino acids. Germline-derived CDR1 and CDR2 are MGHDK and SYGVNS. CDR3 loop: CASTKTGGFTGELFF. Written as DNA, the CDR3 is TGTGCCAGCACAAAGACAGGGGGCTTTACCGGGGAGCTGTTTTTT. Filled out from reference TRBV25-1 and TRBJ2-2, the complete variable domain reads EADIYQTPRYLVIGTGKKITLECSQTMGHDKMYWYQQDPGMELHLIHYSYGVNSTEKGDLSSESTVSRIRTEHFPLTLESARPSHTSQYLCASTKTGGFTGELFFGEGSRLTVL.

The chain has TRBV29-1 and TRBJ2-3, with D unresolved. The CDR3 totals 12 residues. From germline, CDR1 is SQVTM and CDR2 ANQGSEA. V lost 1 base, J lost 0 bases, and 2 bases lay in between. CDR3 in amino acids: CSVEASTDTQYF. Here the CDR3 DNA reads TGCAGCGTTGAAGCTAGCACAGATACGCAGTATTTT.

The rearrangement uses TRBV10-3 and TRBJ1-2; TRBD1 aligns across 9 bases. V dropped 3 bases and J dropped 6; count of bases not matched to a gene: 2. Per the germline V gene, CDR1 is ENHRY and CDR2 is SYGVKD. The length of the CDR3 is 13 residues. The CDR3, as DNA: TGTGCCATCAGTGATGGACAGGGGAATGGCTACACCTTC. Protein product: CAISDGQGNGYTF.

This clone has only a few counts. The chain joins TRBV13 to TRBJ1-3; possible D gene TRBD1, 5 bases. Trimming pared 5 bases from V and 4 bases from J, leaving 18 bases between. Germline assignment: CDR1 PRHDT and CDR2 FYEKMQ (reference sequence). The CDR3 covers 16 residues. For the CDR3, the DNA is TGTGCCAGCAGCCCCGCCGGAGGGGCGGCCGGAAACACCATATATTTT. Its translation is CASSPAGGAAGNTIYF.

This chain joins TRBV14 and TRBJ1-2; D is uncertain. V lost 5 bases and J 2 bases, leaving 9 bases between the germline ends. The CDR3 runs 13 residues. CDR1 is SGHDN and CDR2 is FVKESK in the germline V gene. CDR3 sequence: CASSSQRNYGYTF. CDR3 nucleotide sequence: TGTGCCAGCAGCTCACAGAGAAACTATGGCTACACCTTC.

The chain has TRBV2 and TRBJ1-4; D might be TRBD1 (5 bases). The V end lost 3 bases, the J end lost 2 bases, and 7 bases lay between the germline ends. The CDR3 totals 14 residues. The V gene's germline CDR1 is SNHLY and CDR2 FYNNEI. In DNA form, the CDR3 reads TGTGCCAGCAGTGACGGGGGGACTAATGAAAAACTGTTTTTT. Translated, it gives CASSDGGTNEKLFF.

The chain joins TRBV7-8 to TRBJ1-2; no clear D gene. Trimming took off 1 base at V and 5 bases at J, with 11 bases between the two ends. This CDR3 spans 14 amino acids. CDR1 and CDR2 (germline): SGHVS, FQNEAQ. The DNA for the CDR3 is TGTGCCAGCAGCTTAGGAGGTCTCCTTTATGGCTACACCTTC. It is translated as CASSLGGLLYGYTF.

The gene calls are TRBV7-9 and TRBJ2-7; 11 bases are a match to TRBD1. The V gene end was trimmed by 5 bases and the J gene end by 4 bases; junction bases not matched to a gene: 4. The CDR3 length is 14 residues. The germline V gene has CDR1 SEHNR and CDR2 FQNEAQ (reference sequence). CDR3 loop: CASSPRDRGYEQYF. CDR3 sequence (DNA): TGTGCCAGCAGCCCTCGGGACAGGGGGTACGAGCAGTACTTC.

J is TRBJ1-5 and V is TRBV3-1 (or the pseudogene TRBV3-2), with D unclear. CDR3 length: 13 amino acids. V lost 1 base to trimming and J lost 9 bases, with 10 bases between them. Per the germline V gene, CDR1 is LGHDT and CDR2 is YNNKEL (reference sequence). The CDR3 loop reads CASSQAPSRPQHF. As DNA, the CDR3 is TGTGCCAGCAGCCAAGCGCCAAGCCGGCCCCAGCATTTT.

The chain joins TRBV27 to TRBJ1-1; D ambiguous. The CDR3 spans 13 residues. Germline loops: CDR1 MNHEY, CDR2 SMNVEV (reference sequence). V shed 3 bases and J shed 4 bases, with 9 bases lying between them. In nucleotides, the CDR3 is TGTGCCAGCAGTTTCGCGAGTGGCACTGAAGCTTTCTTT. As protein: CASSFASGTEAFF.

This chain links TRBV7-2 with TRBJ2-7; maybe TRBD2 (6 bases). Germline V gene sequence: CDR1 SGHTA, CDR2 FQGNSA. Trimming took off 0 bases at V and 2 bases at J, with 11 bases between the two ends. The CDR3 consists of 15 residues. For the CDR3, the DNA is TGTGCCAGCAGCTTAGCTAGCGGTCGAACCTACGAGCAGTACTTC. Its protein is CASSLASGRTYEQYF.